This T cell receptor (beta chain) was sequenced during a study of blood T cells in healthy people across ages. Overall study: There was about one barcoded beta molecule captured by template switching per two T cells.

A second about 6 to 12 cycle PCR used barcoded and J-beta primers. A single record per CDR3 protein comes from TCRdb applying MiXCR to the 5' RACE reads. This sample yields over 1,300,000 distinct CDR3 sequences, of which around 59% are seen a single time; over 5.5% belongs to the top ten. Study observations and caveats: The percentage of naive T cells correlated strongly with TCR beta diversity.

Germline V gives CDR1 MNHEY, CDR2 SMNVEV (reference sequence). CDR3 length: 13 amino acids. Each sample yielded at least 6 micrograms of PBMC total RNA. This clonotype was detected a few times. Its antigen remains unknown. The chain joins TRBV27 to TRBJ2-5; the D is unclear. TRBJ2-7 matches the DNA end more closely, so the J call is doubtful. Material: blood. The TCR originated in a man aged 18 to 30 in good health. The CDR3 coding sequence is TGTGCCAGCAGTTTTAGTCAATCCTACGAGCAGTACTTC. Residues: CASSFSQSYEQYF.